These 7 T cell receptor beta chains came from one sample sequenced in a study of blood T cell repertoires in COVID-19. Data came from immunoSEQ multiplex PCR; TCRdb stores just in-frame clones and leaves some out. The sample lists 100,000 to 150,000 clones, approximately 90% occurring once. Sequenced: peripheral blood. These receptors were collected from a man aged 45-60 years with acute or convalescent COVID-19.

This clone was seen just once. The V call is TRBV24-1, the J call TRBJ2-1, with a weak D call TRBD2 (5 bases). CDR1 and CDR2 from the germline V gene are KGHDR and SFDVKD. The CDR3 loop spans 13 amino acids. Trimming took 4 bases from V and 9 from J, leaving 12 bases between them. The CDR3 bases are TGTGCCACCAGTGAGGCCGGGAAGATTGAGCAGTTCTTC. Translated: CATSEAGKIEQFF.

V and J are TRBV2 and TRBJ2-2; D might be TRBD1 (5 bases). V gave up 3 bases and J gave up 4 bases, with 12 bases separating them. The CDR3 is 15 amino acids. Germline V gene data show CDR1 as SNHLY and CDR2 as FYNNEI. The CDR3 spells CASSEGRVGTGELFF. CDR3 nucleotides: TGTGCCAGCAGTGAGGGCAGGGTCGGCACCGGGGAGCTGTTTTTT. Together with reference TRBV2 and TRBJ2-2, the CDR3 gives the full variable domain: EPEVTQTPSHQVTQMGQEVILRCVPISNHLYFYWYRQILGQKVEFLVSFYNNEISEKSEIFDDQFSVERPDGSNFTLKIRSTKLEDSAMYFCASSEGRVGTGELFFGEGSRLTVL.

This clone was seen a single time. The DNA of the CDR3 is TGTGCCAGCAGCTTAGGGACAGGGGGGTGGGAGCAGTTCTTC. Translating it yields CASSLGTGGWEQFF. V gene TRBV11-3 combines with J gene TRBJ2-1, with TRBD1 matching 10 bases. This CDR3 has 14 residues. The V and J ends lost 1 base and 10 bases, in that order; junction bases with no gene match: 4. Per germline, CDR1 SGHNT and CDR2 YENEEA. Using reference TRBV11-3 and TRBJ2-1 for the parts outside the CDR3, the full variable domain is EAGVVQSPRYKIIEKKQPVAFWCNPISGHNTLYWYLQNLGQGPELLIRYENEEAVDDSQLPKDRFSAERLKGVDSTLKIQPAELGDSAVYLCASSLGTGGWEQFFGPGTRLTVL.

This sequence joins TRBV11-2 and TRBJ2-2; weak D call: TRBD1 (6 bases). There are 16 residues in the CDR3. The V end was cut by 6 bases, the J end by 1 base, with 15 bases between. Germline assignment: CDR1 SGHAT and CDR2 FQNNGV. The CDR3 DNA reads as TGTGCCAGCAGTAAAGGGGTGACAGGGAACACCGGGGAGCTGTTTTTT. This gives the protein CASSKGVTGNTGELFF.

This rearrangement joins TRBV29-1 to TRBJ2-1, with D hard to call. This CDR3 region has 14 residues. Germline V gives CDR1 SQVTM, CDR2 ANQGSEA. Trimming took 0 bases from V and 6 from J, leaving 12 bases between them. CDR3 protein: CSVEENSNFNEQFF. The CDR3 nucleotides read TGCAGCGTTGAAGAAAACAGCAACTTCAATGAGCAGTTCTTC.

V gene TRBV9 combines with J gene TRBJ2-5, with a tentative D call TRBD2 (6 bases). V gave up 3 bases and J gave up 2 bases, with 11 bases separating them. Germline V gene sequence: CDR1 SGDLS, CDR2 YYNGEE. The CDR3 sequence is 14 residues long. The CDR3 reads CASSAWDFQETQYF. Here the CDR3 DNA reads TGTGCCAGCAGCGCTTGGGACTTTCAAGAGACCCAGTACTTC. The full variable domain, its missing parts supplied by reference TRBV9 and TRBJ2-5, is DSGVTQTPKHLITATGQRVTLRCSPRSGDLSVYWYQQSLDQGLQFLIQYYNGEERAKGNILERFSAQQFPDLHSELNLSSLELGDSALYFCASSAWDFQETQYFGPGTRLLVL.

V usage is TRBV7-9 and J usage is TRBJ2-3, with 8 nucleotides matching TRBD2. The V gene's germline CDR1 is SEHNR and CDR2 FQNEAQ (reference sequence). The V and J ends lost 3 bases and 3 bases, in that order; junction bases with no gene match: 11. The CDR3 covers 17 residues. For the CDR3, the DNA is TGTGCCAGCAGCTTGGGAGGGGCGGGAGGCCGGACAGATACGCAGTATTTT. Protein: CASSLGGAGGRTDTQYF.